This paragraph reports one T cell receptor (beta chain). The CDR3 extends over 16 amino acids. The germline V and J ends were trimmed by 0 bases and 7 bases, with 16 bases remaining between them. Germline V gene lookup returns CDR1 SGDLS and CDR2 YYNGEE. The data stem from a study of PD-1 blockade in classical Hodgkin lymphoma. Every patient relapsed after autologous stem cell transplantation, and brentuximab vedotin exposure varied. Libraries were prepared by immunoSEQ multiplex PCR; TCRdb keeps only in-frame clonotypes and omits some of them. Here the sample spans around 26,000 clones, approximately 81% being singletons.

This rearrangement joins TRBV9 to TRBJ1-4, with D possibly TRBD1 on 6 matching bases. Here the sequenced sample was peripheral blood mononuclear cells (PBMCs), taken before the second cycle of nivolumab. This TCR derives from a human donor with classical Hodgkin lymphoma. CDR3 sequence: CASSVGAGDVSEKLFF. The CDR3 DNA follows: TGTGCCAGCAGCGTAGGAGCAGGGGACGTTAGTGAAAAACTGTTTTTT.